Sequencing of this TCR beta chain was carried out in a study of Graves' ophthalmopathy and Graves' hyperthyroidism. Study-wide background: Pretreatment peripheral blood was obtained at initial diagnosis.

Amplification of the TCR beta CDR3 regions used RNA transcripts (as template). A first-round RT-PCR used HTBI primers, followed by a second-round multiplex PCR. MiXCR was run by TCRdb on the multiplex PCR reads, yielding one entry per CDR3 protein. The sample yields 650,000 to 800,000 distinct CDR3 sequences, just over 40% seen once. Orbital computed tomography and thyroid ultrasound, along with TRAb, serum thyroxine and clinical symptoms, underpinned diagnosis. Study results and limitations: Most expanded clonotypes in thyroid above 0.001 frequency also showed up in blood. Ophthalmopathy progression was predicted with 70.59% sensitivity and about 72% specificity.

As concerns this clonotype: Its antigen is as yet unknown.

The CDR3 is 14 residues long. From germline, CDR1 is GTSNPN and CDR2 SVGIG (reference sequence). The ends lost 4 bases at V and 2 bases at J; junction bases unmatched: 5. Specimen: peripheral blood. This TCR derives from an adult man with Graves' ophthalmopathy. J is TRBJ2-5 and V is TRBV30; the match to TRBD2 covers 9 bases. The CDR3 sequence: CAWMTSGTQETQYF. In DNA, the CDR3 is TGTGCCTGGATGACTAGCGGAACACAAGAGACCCAGTACTTC.